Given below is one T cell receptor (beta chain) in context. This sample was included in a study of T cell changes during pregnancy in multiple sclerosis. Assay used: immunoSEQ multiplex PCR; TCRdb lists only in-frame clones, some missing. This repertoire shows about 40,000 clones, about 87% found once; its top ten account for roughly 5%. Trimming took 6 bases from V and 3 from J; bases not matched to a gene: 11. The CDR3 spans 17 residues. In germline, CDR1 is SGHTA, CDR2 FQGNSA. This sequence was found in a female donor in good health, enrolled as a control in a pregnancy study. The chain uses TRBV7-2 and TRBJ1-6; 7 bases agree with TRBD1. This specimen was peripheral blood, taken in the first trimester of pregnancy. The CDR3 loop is CASRPGQLDSYNSPLHF. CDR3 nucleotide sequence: TGTGCCAGCAGACCGGGACAGCTCGACAGCTATAATTCACCCCTCCACTTT.